This is a list of T cell receptor beta chains from one sample in a study of CD8 T cells in Susac syndrome. In TCRdb, the immunoSEQ multiplex PCR reads were re-called with MiXCR into one record per CDR3 protein. The top ten clones hold roughly 0.1% of a sample with approximately 150,000 distinct CDR3 sequences, roughly 95% of them seen once. Sequencing was carried out using CD4+ T cells from PBMCs. The receptors were gathered from a human donor with multiple sclerosis. The CDR3 runs from the conserved cysteine through the conserved F or W. A D gene is named only where the DNA matches it firmly. Rows may omit the clone size; those that give it use once, few, many or a size class.

once TRBJ1-2 TRBV2 . CASSEVGGHGYTF TGTGCCAGCAGTGAGGTCGGGGGGCATGGCTACACCTTC
. TRBJ2-5 TRBV5-4 . CASSTPDTQETQYF TGTGCCAGCAGCACCCCGGACACGCAAGAGACCCAGTACTTC
. TRBJ2-7 TRBV6-6 . CASSPTTGATYEQYF TGTGCCAGCAGTCCCACGACGGGAGCAACCTACGAGCAGTACTTC
. TRBJ1-2 TRBV28 . CASNPDGRKGGYTF TGTGCCAGCAATCCCGATGGGCGGAAGGGTGGCTACACCTTC
few TRBJ2-5 TRBV24-1 . CATSADRETQYF TGTGCCACCAGTGCGGACAGAGAGACCCAGTACTTC
. TRBJ2-2 TRBV27 . CASNSRWRSPHTNTGELFF TGTGCCAGCAATTCGAGATGGCGATCGCCCCACACGAACACCGGGGAGCTGTTTTTT
. TRBJ1-1 TRBV7-6 . CASSYAAGEPNTEAFF TGTGCCAGCAGTTATGCCGCCGGGGAACCGAACACTGAAGCTTTCTTT
. TRBJ2-7 TRBV20-1 . CSAPDSSYEQYF TGCAGTGCGCCTGACTCTTCCTACGAGCAGTACTTC
. TRBJ2-7 TRBV5-4 TRBD2 CASSLRTSTYEQYF TGTGCCAGCAGCTTGAGGACTAGCACCTACGAGCAGTACTTC
. TRBJ2-7 TRBV6-6 . CASKAEGVEQYF TGTGCCAGCAAAGCGGAGGGGGTGGAGCAGTACTTC
. TRBJ2-2 TRBV9 TRBD1 CASSVARDSANTGELFF TGTGCCAGCAGCGTAGCCCGGGACAGCGCGAACACCGGGGAGCTGTTTTTT
. TRBJ2-2 TRBV9 . CASSVRFGELTGELFF TGTGCCAGCAGCGTAAGGTTCGGAGAACTCACCGGGGAGCTGTTTTTT
. TRBJ1-5 TRBV28 . CASSSFWGNGLSKGQPQHF TGTGCCAGCAGCAGTTTCTGGGGGAACGGGTTAAGCAAGGGGCAGCCCCAGCATTTT
. TRBJ2-5 TRBV14 . CASSRLPETQYF TGTGCCAGCAGCCGCCTCCCCGAGACCCAGTACTTC
few TRBJ2-7 TRBV6-5 . CASSSPYEQYF TGTGCCAGCAGTTCCCCCTACGAGCAGTACTTC
. TRBJ2-5 TRBV5-1 . CASSLTGTYQETQYF TGCGCCAGCAGCCTGACAGGAACCTACCAAGAGACCCAGTACTTC
. TRBJ1-1 TRBV10-3 . CAISGGSLNTEAFF TGTGCCATCAGTGGCGGCAGCTTGAACACTGAAGCTTTCTTT
. TRBJ2-7 TRBV5-6 . CASSSLGAGIYEQYF TGTGCCAGCAGTTCCTTAGGGGCAGGAATATACGAGCAGTACTTC
. TRBJ2-1 TRBV20-1 TRBD2 CSASSGSSYNEQFF TGCAGTGCCAGTAGCGGGAGCTCCTACAATGAGCAGTTCTTC
. TRBJ2-5 TRBV20-1 TRBD1 CSAPYRGQETQYF TGCAGTGCTCCCTACAGGGGCCAAGAGACCCAGTACTTC
. TRBJ2-7 TRBV7-2 . CASSYREGRYSYEQYF TGTGCCAGCAGCTACAGGGAAGGGCGCTATTCCTACGAGCAGTACTTC
few TRBJ1-5 TRBV7-2 TRBD1 CASSQGGGNQPQHF TGTGCCAGCAGCCAGGGGGGGGGCAATCAGCCCCAGCATTTT
. TRBJ2-5 TRBV5-1 . CASTGLKETQYF TGCGCCTCTACCGGCCTCAAAGAGACCCAGTACTTC
once TRBJ1-1 TRBV3-1 . CASSGGLNTEAFF TGTGCCAGCAGCGGCGGTCTGAACACTGAAGCTTTCTTT
. TRBJ2-7 TRBV6-5 . CASSYSTPGPEQYF TGTGCCAGCAGTTACTCGACCCCGGGCCCCGAGCAGTACTTC
. TRBJ1-1 TRBV12-3/TRBV12-4 TRBD1 CASSTQGRGEAFF TGTGCCAGCAGTACACAGGGGAGGGGTGAAGCTTTCTTT
. TRBJ2-3 TRBV24-1 . CATSDLGDTQYF TGTGCCACCAGTGATTTGGGCGATACGCAGTATTTT
. TRBJ1-1 TRBV3-1 TRBD1 CASSHRQGHTEAFF TGTGCCAGCAGCCACCGACAGGGCCACACTGAAGCTTTCTTT
. TRBJ1-2 TRBV23-1 . CASSAEEQGRDYGYTF TGCGCCAGCAGTGCTGAGGAACAGGGACGAGACTATGGCTACACCTTC
. TRBJ1-2 TRBV6-5 TRBD1 CASSSDRLNYGYTF TGTGCCAGCAGCTCGGACAGGTTGAACTATGGCTACACCTTC
. TRBJ2-1 TRBV4-3 TRBD2 CASSQDVAGGFEQFF TGCGCCAGCAGCCAAGATGTGGCGGGAGGATTTGAGCAGTTCTTC
. TRBJ2-7 TRBV7-2 TRBD2 CASSLGTTGPYEQYF TGTGCCAGCAGTCTCGGGACTACGGGTCCCTACGAGCAGTACTTC
once TRBJ1-3 TRBV21-1 . CASDGNTIYF TGTGCCAGCGATGGAAACACCATATATTTT
. TRBJ1-5 TRBV15 . CATSRDRGSNQPQHF TGTGCCACCAGCAGAGATCGTGGAAGCAATCAGCCCCAGCATTTT
. TRBJ2-7 TRBV9 . CASSVESIGTYEQYF TGTGCCAGCAGCGTAGAGAGTATTGGGACCTACGAGCAGTACTTC
. TRBJ2-1 TRBV12-1 . CASMGLRNEQFF TGTGCCAGCATGGGACTGAGAAATGAGCAGTTCTTC